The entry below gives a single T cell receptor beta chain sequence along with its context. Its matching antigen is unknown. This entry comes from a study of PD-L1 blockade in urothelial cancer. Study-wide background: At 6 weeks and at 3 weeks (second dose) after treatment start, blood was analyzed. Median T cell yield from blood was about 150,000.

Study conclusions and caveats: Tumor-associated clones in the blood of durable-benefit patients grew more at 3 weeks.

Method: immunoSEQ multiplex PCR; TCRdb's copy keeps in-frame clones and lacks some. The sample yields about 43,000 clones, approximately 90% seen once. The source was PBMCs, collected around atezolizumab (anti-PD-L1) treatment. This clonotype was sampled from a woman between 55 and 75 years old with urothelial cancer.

The CDR3 loop is CASKDGTMNTGELFF. CDR3 DNA: TGTGCCAGCAAGGATGGGACTATGAACACCGGGGAGCTGTTTTTT. The chain links TRBV27 to TRBJ2-2, with 7 bases aligning to TRBD2. Per germline, CDR1 MNHEY and CDR2 SMNVEV (reference sequence). The CDR3 is 15 amino acids. V lost 7 bases to trimming and J lost 1 base; unmatched junction nucleotides: 6.